Below, one T cell receptor beta chain is given with its context. The antigen is not known. Naive CD8+ T cells were CD45RO-CCR7+CD27+CD95-. 5' RACE that incorporated UMI labels was used to prepare the TRB cDNA libraries. TCRdb re-called the 5' RACE reads and gives one entry per CDR3 protein, without DNA. This sample contains some 120,000 distinct CDR3 sequences. The germline CDR1 and CDR2 sequences are MGHDK and SYGVNS. The CDR3 covers 16 residues. This sample was included in a study of CXCR3-negative and CXCR3-positive naive CD8 T cells. The study's findings and limits: The majority of assays used fresh PBMCs, and CXCR3 expression partially decreased after cryopreservation. Diversity was high in both naive subsets and much lower in memory cells. Naive subsets displayed similar surface CD5, and TCR strength was inferred from TRB CDR3 properties. Greater hydrophobicity was found in TRB CDR3s of CXCR3-positive naive cells than of CXCR3-negative naive cells.

The receptor comes from a human donor in good health. Some clones in this sample may be carry-over from other donors' samples. The chain combines TRBV25-1 with TRBJ2-1; the D gene TCRdb calls, TRBD1, cannot be checked with no DNA. Sequencing input: naive CXCR3+ CD8+ T cells from blood. Documented subset: CD45RO-CCR7+CD27+CD95- naive CD8+ T cells expressing CXCR3 (TNR3+). CDR3 sequence reads: CASSGDGTGTLSEQFF.